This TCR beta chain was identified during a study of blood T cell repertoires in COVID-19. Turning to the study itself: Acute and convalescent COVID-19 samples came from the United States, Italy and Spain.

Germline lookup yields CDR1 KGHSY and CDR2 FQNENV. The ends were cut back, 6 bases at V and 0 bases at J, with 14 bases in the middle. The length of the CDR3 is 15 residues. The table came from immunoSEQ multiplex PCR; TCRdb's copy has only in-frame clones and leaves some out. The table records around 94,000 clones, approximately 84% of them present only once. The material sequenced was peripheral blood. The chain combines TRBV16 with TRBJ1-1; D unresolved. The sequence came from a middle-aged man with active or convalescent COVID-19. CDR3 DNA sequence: TGTGCCAGCAGAGAAAGGGAGGGTTTGAACACTGAAGCTTTCTTT. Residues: CASREREGLNTEAFF.